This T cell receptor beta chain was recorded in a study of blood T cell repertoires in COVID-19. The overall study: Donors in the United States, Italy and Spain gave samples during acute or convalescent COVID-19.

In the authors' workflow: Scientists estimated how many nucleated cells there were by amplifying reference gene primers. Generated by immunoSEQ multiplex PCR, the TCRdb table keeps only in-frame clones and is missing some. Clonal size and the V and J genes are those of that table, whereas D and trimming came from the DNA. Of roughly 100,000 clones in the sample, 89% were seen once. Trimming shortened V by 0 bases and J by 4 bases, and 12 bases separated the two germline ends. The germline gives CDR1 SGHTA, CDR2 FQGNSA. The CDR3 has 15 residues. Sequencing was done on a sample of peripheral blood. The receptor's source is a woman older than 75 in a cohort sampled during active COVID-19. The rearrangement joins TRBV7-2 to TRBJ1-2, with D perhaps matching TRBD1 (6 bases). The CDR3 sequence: CASSLAQGLSYGYTF. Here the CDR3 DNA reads TGTGCCAGCAGCTTAGCGCAGGGGCTCAGCTATGGCTACACCTTC. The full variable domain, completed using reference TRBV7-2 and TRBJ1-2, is GAGVSQSPSNKVTEKGKDVELRCDPISGHTALYWYRQSLGQGLEFLIYFQGNSAPDKSGLPSDRFSAERTGGSVSTLTIQRTQQEDSAVYLCASSLAQGLSYGYTFGSGTRLTVV.